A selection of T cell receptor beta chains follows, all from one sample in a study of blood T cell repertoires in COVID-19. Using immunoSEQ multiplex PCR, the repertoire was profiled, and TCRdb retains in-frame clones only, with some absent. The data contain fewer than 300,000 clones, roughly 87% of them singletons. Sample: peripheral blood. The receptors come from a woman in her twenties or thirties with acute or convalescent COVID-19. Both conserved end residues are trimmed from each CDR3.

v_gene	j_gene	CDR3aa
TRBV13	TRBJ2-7	ASSLVAGGFAYEQY
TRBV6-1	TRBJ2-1	ASSEALVSSSYNEQF
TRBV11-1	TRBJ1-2	ASSHAGQNYGYT
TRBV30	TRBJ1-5	AWSVETNSNQPQH
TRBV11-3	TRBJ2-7	ASRLAGVYEQY
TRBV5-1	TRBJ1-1	ASSAGTANTEAF
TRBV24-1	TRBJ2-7	ATSAAGPYEQY
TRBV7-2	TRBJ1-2	ASSLTAGLGYT
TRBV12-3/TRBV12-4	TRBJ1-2	ASSLGLTYGYT
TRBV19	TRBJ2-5	ASSPGLAGWGTQY
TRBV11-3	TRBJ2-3	ASSLVLATDTQY
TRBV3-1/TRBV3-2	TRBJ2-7	ASSQGPTYEQY
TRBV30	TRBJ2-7	AWDYRDTSYEQY
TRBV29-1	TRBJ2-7	SVEEGLAGVNEQY
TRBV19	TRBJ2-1	ASSSRSGRRSYNEQF
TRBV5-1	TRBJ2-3	ASSPRGDTQY
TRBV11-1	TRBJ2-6	ASSEDEGPGANVLT
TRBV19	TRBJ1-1	ASSIQGTEAF
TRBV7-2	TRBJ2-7	ASSPDWVSYEQY
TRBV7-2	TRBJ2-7	ASSSGTGRQGEQY
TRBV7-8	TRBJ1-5	ASSAGQRNQPQH
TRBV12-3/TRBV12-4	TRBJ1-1	ASSLLRNTEAF
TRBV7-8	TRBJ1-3	ASSSTGGTAGNTIY
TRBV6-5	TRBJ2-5	ASSSYQGTQETQY
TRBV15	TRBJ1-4	ATSRDGQGREKLF
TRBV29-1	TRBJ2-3	SVEGVSDTQY
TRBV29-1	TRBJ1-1	SGTTGGTGEAF
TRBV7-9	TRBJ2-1	ASSLLARAYNEQF
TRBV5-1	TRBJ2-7	ASSPGTGGSHEQY
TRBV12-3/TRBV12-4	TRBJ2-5	ASRYGQGETQY
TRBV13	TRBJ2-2	ASSLNSWRLAGVTGELF
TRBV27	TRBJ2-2	ASSLFRTGELF
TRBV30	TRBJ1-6	AWSVDGGNSPLH
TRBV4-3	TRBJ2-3	ASNELRQVADTQY
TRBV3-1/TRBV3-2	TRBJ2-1	ASSRPGLAQDREQF
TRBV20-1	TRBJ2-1	SASRLAHEQF